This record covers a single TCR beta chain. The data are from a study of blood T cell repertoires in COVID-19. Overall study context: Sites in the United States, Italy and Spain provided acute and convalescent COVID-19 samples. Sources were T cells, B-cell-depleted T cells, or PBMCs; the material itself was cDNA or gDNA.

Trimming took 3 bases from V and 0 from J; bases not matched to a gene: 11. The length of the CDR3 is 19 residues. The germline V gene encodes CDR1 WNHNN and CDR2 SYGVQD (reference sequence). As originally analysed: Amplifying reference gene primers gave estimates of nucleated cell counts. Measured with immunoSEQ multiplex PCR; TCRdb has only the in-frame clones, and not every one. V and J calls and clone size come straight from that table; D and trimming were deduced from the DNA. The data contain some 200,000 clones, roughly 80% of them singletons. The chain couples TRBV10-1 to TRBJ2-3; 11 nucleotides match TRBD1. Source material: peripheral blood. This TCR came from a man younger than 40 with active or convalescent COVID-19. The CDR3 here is CASSERTGGSSPSTDTQYF. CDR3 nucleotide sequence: TGCGCCAGCAGTGAACGGACAGGGGGCAGTTCCCCTAGCACAGATACGCAGTATTTT.